A single sample is the source of the 6 T cell receptor beta chains below, sequenced in a study of blood T cell repertoires in COVID-19. Sequenced by immunoSEQ multiplex PCR; TCRdb stores in-frame clones only, minus some. The sample shows about 260,000 clones, roughly nine tenths of them seen only once. Sequenced sample: peripheral blood. The receptors come from a woman in her fifties or sixties who had recovered from COVID-19.

This clone was counted once. The chain is built from TRBV4-1 and TRBJ1-2, with 7 positions matching TRBD1. The CDR3 runs 17 residues. Per germline, CDR1 MGHRA and CDR2 YSYEKL. The V gene end was trimmed by 1 base and the J gene end by 8 bases; junction bases not matched to a gene: 16. CDR3 sequence reads: CASSQVSVGQENRGYTF. For the CDR3, the DNA is TGCGCCAGCAGCCAAGTTTCGGTCGGACAGGAGAATAGGGGCTACACCTTC.

This chain uses TRBV5-1 with TRBJ2-3; TRBD2 aligns across 9 bases. The CDR3 consists of 15 residues. Germline CDR1 and CDR2: SGHRS and YFSETQ. Unmatched junction bases numbered 3, after V lost 0 bases and J lost 4 bases. This CDR3 reads CASSLGGGAPDTQYF. The CDR3 DNA sequence: TGCGCCAGCAGCTTGGGCGGGGGGGCCCCAGATACGCAGTATTTT.

The V gene is TRBV2, the J gene TRBJ1-1; D ambiguous. The CDR3 covers 12 residues. Germline V gene data show CDR1 as SNHLY and CDR2 as FYNNEI. Trimming took off 1 base at V and 8 bases at J, with 8 bases between the two ends. The CDR3 here is CASSEVRGEAFF. DNA for the CDR3: TGTGCCAGCAGTGAAGTGAGAGGCGAAGCTTTCTTT.

This clone appeared a single time. V and J are TRBV5-1 and TRBJ2-7, with 7 bases matching TRBD2. The CDR3 is 14 residues long. The J segment lost 6 bases and the V segment lost 1 base, leaving 7 bases of the junction unmatched. Germline CDR1 and CDR2: SGHRS and YFSETQ. In nucleotides, the CDR3 is TGCGCCAGCAGCTTGTTGGCGGGAGTGAGCGAGCAGTACTTC. This encodes CASSLLAGVSEQYF.

This chain links TRBV19 with TRBJ1-2; D remains unclear. The CDR3 runs 16 residues. Germline V gene lookup returns CDR1 LNHDA and CDR2 SQIVND (reference sequence). V was pared by 2 bases and J by 0 bases, with 13 bases between. The CDR3 DNA follows: TGTGCCAGTAGTATAATGTCTAGGCGGACTAACTATGGCTACACCTTC. Encoded protein: CASSIMSRRTNYGYTF.

J is TRBJ2-3 and V is TRBV5-1; 8 bases map to TRBD2. V shed 3 bases and J 2 bases; nucleotides not matched to a gene: 5. Germline V gene data show CDR1 as SGHRS and CDR2 as YFSETQ. The CDR3 runs 15 residues. The CDR3 region is CASSSAGVNTDTQYF. The DNA of the CDR3 is TGCGCCAGCAGCTCAGCGGGAGTGAACACAGATACGCAGTATTTT.